A selection of T cell receptor beta chains follows, all from one sample in a study of cytotoxic CD8 clonotypes in ibrutinib-treated CLL. The table came from immunoSEQ multiplex PCR; TCRdb's copy has only in-frame clones and leaves some out. The table records around 310,000 clones, 80% of them present only once. This specimen consisted of PBMCs, obtained before ibrutinib treatment. These receptors all come from a human donor with chronic lymphocytic leukemia. Both conserved end residues are part of each CDR3. The order of the fields is D gene, clone size, J gene, V gene, CDR3 protein, CDR3 DNA. A D gene is named only where the DNA matches it firmly. Clone size is stated in some rows and not others, as once, few, many or a class when expanded.

TRBD1 | few | TRBJ1-2 | TRBV7-2 | CASSLARDSYGYTF | TGTGCCAGCAGCTTAGCGCGGGACAGCTATGGCTACACCTTC
TRBD2 | - | TRBJ2-1 | TRBV4-2 | CASSRSREGHEQFF | TGTGCCAGCAGCCGCTCCCGGGAGGGCCATGAGCAGTTCTTC
TRBD1 | - | TRBJ2-7 | TRBV7-9 | CASRSDRGNEQYF | TGTGCCAGCAGGTCCGACAGGGGCAACGAGCAGTACTTC
TRBD2 | - | TRBJ2-1 | TRBV30 | CAWNPGTIPYNEQFF | TGTGCCTGGAATCCCGGGACTATCCCTTATAATGAGCAGTTCTTC
TRBD1 | once | TRBJ2-7 | TRBV4-1 | CASSRPGQTYEQYF | TGCGCCAGCAGCCGACCGGGACAGACCTACGAGCAGTACTTC
TRBD1 | few | TRBJ1-2 | TRBV19 | CASSQNTGTGYGYTF | TGTGCCAGTAGCCAAAATACCGGGACAGGCTATGGCTACACCTTC
- | - | TRBJ2-2 | TRBV5-5 | CASSSLVLNTGELFF | TGTGCCAGCAGCTCGCTCGTTCTGAACACCGGGGAGCTGTTTTTT
- | - | TRBJ2-7 | TRBV7-9 | CASSFSKDSYEQYF | TGTGCCAGCAGCTTTAGTAAGGACTCCTACGAGCAGTACTTC
- | - | TRBJ2-3 | TRBV6-5 | CASSQLSRHTDTQYF | TGTGCCAGCAGCCAATTAAGCAGACACACAGATACGCAGTATTTT
- | - | TRBJ2-3 | TRBV18 | CASSLGRVGDTQYF | TGTGCCAGCTCATTAGGCAGGGTTGGAGATACGCAGTATTTT
TRBD2 | once | TRBJ2-1 | TRBV2 | CASSDHTSGSFKFF | TGTGCCAGCAGCGACCATACTAGCGGGAGTTTTAAGTTCTTC
TRBD1 | - | TRBJ2-2 | TRBV18 | CASSPRGGANTGELFF | TGTGCCAGCTCACCGAGAGGGGGCGCGAACACCGGGGAGCTGTTTTTT
- | once | TRBJ2-3 | TRBV5-6 | CASTLRDPDTQYF | TGTGCCAGCACCCTGCGGGACCCAGATACGCAGTATTTT
TRBD1 | - | TRBJ2-2 | TRBV7-7 | CASSRDRATGELFF | TGTGCCAGCAGCAGGGACAGGGCCACCGGGGAGCTGTTTTTT
- | few | TRBJ1-2 | TRBV30 | CAWSRGWEYGYTF | TGTGCCTGGAGCCGGGGATGGGAGTATGGCTACACCTTC
TRBD1 | - | TRBJ1-5 | TRBV2 | CASSSRDSPYQPQHF | TGTGCCAGCAGTAGCCGGGACAGTCCGTATCAGCCCCAGCATTTT
- | - | TRBJ1-2 | TRBV5-6 | CASSLAGVVGYTF | TGTGCCAGCAGCTTGGCCGGGGTGGTTGGCTACACCTTC
TRBD2 | - | TRBJ2-2 | TRBV6-1 | CASSEGLASSGELFF | TGTGCCAGCAGTGAAGGACTAGCGTCTAGCGGGGAGCTGTTTTTT
TRBD2 | - | TRBJ2-1 | TRBV5-1 | CASRVSGGNEQFF | TGCGCCAGCAGGGTTAGCGGGGGTAATGAGCAGTTCTTC
- | - | TRBJ1-3 | TRBV7-9 | CASSTLGGRNTIYF | TGTGCCAGCAGCACACTAGGGGGGAGGAACACCATATATTTT
- | - | TRBJ1-2 | TRBV9 | CASKSGNYGYTF | TGTGCCAGCAAGTCTGGGAACTATGGCTACACCTTC
TRBD1 | - | TRBJ2-3 | TRBV30 | CAWSGGGRSDTQYF | TGTGCCTGGAGTGGAGGGGGCAGATCAGATACGCAGTATTTT
- | once | TRBJ2-2 | TRBV7-8 | CASSSGLHTGELFF | TGTGCCAGCAGCTCAGGACTTCACACCGGGGAGCTGTTTTTT
- | few | TRBJ2-3 | TRBV2 | CASSEIPTDTQYF | TGTGCCAGCAGTGAAATCCCTACAGATACGCAGTATTTT
- | - | TRBJ2-2 | TRBV19 | CASISNRANTGELFF | TGTGCCAGTATCAGTAACAGGGCGAACACCGGGGAGCTGTTTTTT
- | - | TRBJ2-7 | TRBV30 | CAWSAGLGDHEQYF | TGTGCCTGGAGTGCAGGACTCGGGGACCACGAGCAGTACTTC
- | - | TRBJ2-2 | TRBV7-6 | CASSLALPGSNTGELFF | TGTGCCAGCAGCTTAGCGCTTCCAGGATCGAACACCGGAGAGCTGTTTTTT
TRBD2 | - | TRBJ2-3 | TRBV7-3 | CASSRTSGSTDTQYF | TGTGCCAGCAGCAGGACTAGCGGGAGTACAGATACGCAGTATTTT
- | - | TRBJ1-2 | TRBV6-5 | CATLPWAF | TGTGCCACCCTGCCCTGGGCCTTC
- | - | TRBJ1-1 | TRBV2 | CASTGPGISEAFF | TGTGCCAGCACTGGCCCGGGTATCAGTGAAGCTTTCTTT
- | - | TRBJ2-5 | TRBV12-5 | CASGLVQDWETQYF | TGTGCTAGTGGTTTGGTACAGGATTGGGAGACCCAGTACTTC
TRBD1 | - | TRBJ2-3 | TRBV7-2 | CASSLGTPGQSTDTQYF | TGTGCCAGCAGCTTAGGAACGCCGGGACAGAGCACAGATACGCAGTATTTT
- | few | TRBJ1-5 | TRBV28 | CASTLLGPRNQPQHF | TGTGCCAGCACCCTATTGGGACCGCGGAATCAGCCCCAGCATTTT
TRBD2 | - | TRBJ2-7 | TRBV6-1 | CASRWTSGNPNEQYF | TGTGCCAGCAGATGGACTAGCGGAAACCCTAACGAGCAGTACTTC
TRBD1 | few | TRBJ1-2 | TRBV5-1 | CASTQDPGQEHGYTF | TGCGCCAGCACCCAAGACCCGGGACAGGAGCATGGCTACACCTTC
- | - | TRBJ2-6 | TRBV14 | CASSHARGPSGANVLTF | TGTGCCAGCAGCCATGCCAGGGGTCCCTCTGGGGCCAACGTCCTGACTTTC
TRBD2 | - | TRBJ2-1 | TRBV4-3 | CASSLGGTSGLREQFF | TGCGCCAGCAGCCTCGGGGGGACTAGCGGCCTCAGGGAGCAGTTCTTC
- | - | TRBJ2-4 | TRBV11-2 | CASTLTSGGIQYF | TGTGCCAGCACCTTAACTAGTGGGGGCATTCAGTACTTC
- | - | TRBJ1-1 | TRBV25-1 | CASSESGTLTNTEAFF | TGTGCCAGCAGTGAATCCGGGACACTCACGAACACTGAAGCTTTCTTT
TRBD2 | - | TRBJ2-7 | TRBV5-5 | CASSLRAPGLASYEQYF | TGTGCCAGCAGTCTAAGAGCTCCGGGACTAGCTTCCTACGAGCAGTACTTC
TRBD2 | - | TRBJ2-7 | TRBV4-2 | CASSSRLAGGIEQYF | TGTGCCAGCAGCTCGCGGCTAGCGGGAGGGATCGAGCAGTACTTC